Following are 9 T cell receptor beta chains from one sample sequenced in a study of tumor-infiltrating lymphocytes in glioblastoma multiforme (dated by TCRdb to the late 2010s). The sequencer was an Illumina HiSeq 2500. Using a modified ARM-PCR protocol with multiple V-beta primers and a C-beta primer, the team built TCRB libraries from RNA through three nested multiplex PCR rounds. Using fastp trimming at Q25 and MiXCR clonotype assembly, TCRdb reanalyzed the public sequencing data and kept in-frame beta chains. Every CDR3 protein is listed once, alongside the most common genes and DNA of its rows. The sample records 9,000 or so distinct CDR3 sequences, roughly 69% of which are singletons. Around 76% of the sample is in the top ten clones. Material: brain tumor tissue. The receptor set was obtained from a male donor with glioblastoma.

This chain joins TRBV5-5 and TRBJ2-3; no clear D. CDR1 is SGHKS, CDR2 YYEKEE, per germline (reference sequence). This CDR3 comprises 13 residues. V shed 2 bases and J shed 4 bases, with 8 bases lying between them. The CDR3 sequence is CASSFQDADTQYF. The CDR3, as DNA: TGTGCCAGCAGCTTCCAAGATGCAGATACGCAGTATTTT.

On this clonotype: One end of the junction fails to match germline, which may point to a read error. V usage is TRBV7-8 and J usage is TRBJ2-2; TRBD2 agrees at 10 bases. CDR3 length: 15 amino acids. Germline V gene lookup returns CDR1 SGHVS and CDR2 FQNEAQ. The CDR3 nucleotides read TGTGCCAGCAGTTTAGTAGCGGGAGGTACCCGTGAGCTGTTTTTT. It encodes CASSLVAGGTRELFF.

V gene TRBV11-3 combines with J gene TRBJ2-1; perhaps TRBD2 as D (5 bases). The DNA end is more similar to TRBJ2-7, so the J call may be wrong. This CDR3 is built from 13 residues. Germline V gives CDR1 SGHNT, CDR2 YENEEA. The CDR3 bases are TGTGCCAGCAGCTTAACTAGTTGTAGCGAGCAGTACTTC. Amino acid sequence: CASSLTSCSEQYF.

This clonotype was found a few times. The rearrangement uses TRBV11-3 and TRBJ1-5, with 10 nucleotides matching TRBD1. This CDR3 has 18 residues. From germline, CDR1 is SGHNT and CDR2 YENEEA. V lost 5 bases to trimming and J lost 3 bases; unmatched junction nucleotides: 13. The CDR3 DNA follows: TGTGCCAGCAGCGCGCCCCCGGGACAGGGGTTGGACAATCAGCCCCAGCATTTT. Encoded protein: CASSAPPGQGLDNQPQHF. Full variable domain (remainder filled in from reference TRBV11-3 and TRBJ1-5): EAGVVQSPRYKIIEKKQPVAFWCNPISGHNTLYWYLQNLGQGPELLIRYENEEAVDDSQLPKDRFSAERLKGVDSTLKIQPAELGDSAVYLCASSAPPGQGLDNQPQHFGDGTRLSIL.

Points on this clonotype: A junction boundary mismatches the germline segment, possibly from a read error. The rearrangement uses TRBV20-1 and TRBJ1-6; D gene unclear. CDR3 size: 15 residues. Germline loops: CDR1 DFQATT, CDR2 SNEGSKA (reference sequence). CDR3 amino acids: CSIRGRGSVNSPLHF. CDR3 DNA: TGCAGTATTAGAGGGCGGGGTTCCGTGAATTCACCACTCCACTTT.

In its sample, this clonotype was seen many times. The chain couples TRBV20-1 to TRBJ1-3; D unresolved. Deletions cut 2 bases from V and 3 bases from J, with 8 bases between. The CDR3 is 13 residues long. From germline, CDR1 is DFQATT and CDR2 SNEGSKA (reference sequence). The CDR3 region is CSARRVDGNTIYF. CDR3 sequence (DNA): TGCAGTGCTAGAAGGGTGGATGGAAACACCATATATTTT.

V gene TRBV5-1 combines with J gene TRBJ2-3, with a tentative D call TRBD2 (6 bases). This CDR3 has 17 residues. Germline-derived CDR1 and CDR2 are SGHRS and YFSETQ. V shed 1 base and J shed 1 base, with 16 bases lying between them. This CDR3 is CASSLQGYASGTDTQYF. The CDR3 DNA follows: TGCGCCAGCAGCTTGCAAGGATATGCTAGCGGCACAGATACGCAGTATTTT.

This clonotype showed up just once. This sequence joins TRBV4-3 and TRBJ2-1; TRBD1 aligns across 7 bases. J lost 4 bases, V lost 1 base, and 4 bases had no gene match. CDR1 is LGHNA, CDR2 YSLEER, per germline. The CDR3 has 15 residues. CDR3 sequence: CASSQAQGEYNEQFF. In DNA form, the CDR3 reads TGCGCCAGCAGCCAAGCCCAGGGGGAATACAATGAGCAGTTCTTC.

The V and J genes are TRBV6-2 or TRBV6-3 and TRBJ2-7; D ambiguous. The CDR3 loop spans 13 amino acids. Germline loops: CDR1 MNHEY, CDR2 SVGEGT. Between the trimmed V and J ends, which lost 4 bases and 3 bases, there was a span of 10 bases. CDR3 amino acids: CASSLETFYEQYF. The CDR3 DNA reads TGTGCCAGCAGTTTAGAGACCTTCTACGAGCAGTACTTC.